The sequence of this T cell receptor beta chain was determined in a study of lung T cells in sarcoidosis with Löfgren's syndrome. As for the study in general: Löfgren's syndrome patients were the main repertoire analysis focus. Regarding the study as a whole: Recognition of an unidentified sarcoidosis antigen was only suggested. Multiple Löfgren's syndrome patients reportedly shared TRAV12-1 and TRBV2 CDR3 motifs, suggesting public CD4+ TCRs. TRAV12-1 and TRBV2 were reportedly most expanded in Löfgren's patients.

MiXCR was run by TCRdb on the reads, yielding one entry per CDR3 protein. The sample shows 60,000 or so distinct CDR3 sequences, 21% of them seen only once. This clonotype occurred many times. Its antigen is currently unknown. Germline-derived CDR1 and CDR2 are MNHEY and SVGEGT. V shed 5 bases and J shed 7 bases, with 15 bases lying between them. There are 14 residues in the CDR3. Material for sequencing was CD4+ T cells from PBMCs. The chain is built from TRBV6-2 or TRBV6-3 and TRBJ2-1, with D tentatively TRBD2 (6 bases). The receptor comes from a human donor with sarcoidosis (Löfgren's syndrome or another form), or a control subject (not recorded which). The CDR3 DNA sequence: TGTGCCAGCAGTCAGGAAGGAGGGGCGAATGAGCAGTTCTTC. As protein: CASSQEGGANEQFF.